This T cell receptor beta chain is from a study of brain T cells in children with intractable seizures. Sequencing was limited to surgery cases with top T cell transcript signatures in brain tissue. At least one anti-epileptic drug was given before surgery. The CDR3 contains 16 residues. V lost 0 bases and J 0 bases, leaving 11 bases between the germline ends. Germline V gives CDR1 MNHNS, CDR2 SASEGT. The protocol was immunoSEQ multiplex PCR, while the TCRdb copy is restricted to in-frame clones and leaves out a portion. The table lists 80,000 or so clones, roughly 91% of them singletons. Findings of the study overall: Absence of clones before surgery may stem from lower sequencing depth.

As regards this clone: Its antigen is currently unknown.

The starting material was peripheral blood, obtained at surgery. V usage is TRBV6-1 and J usage is TRBJ1-1; possible D gene TRBD1, 5 bases. The sequence was collected from a boy under two years old with tuberous sclerosis and intractable seizures. CDR3 sequence (DNA): TGTGCCAGCAGTGAAGCGCTTAAGGGACTGAACACTGAAGCTTTCTTT. This encodes CASSEALKGLNTEAFF.